The subject of this entry is one T cell receptor (beta chain). Its antigen is not identified. This record comes from a study of T cell repertoires in cytomegalovirus infection. TCRdb reprocessed the reads with MiXCR, giving one entry per CDR3 protein. Among hundreds of thousands of distinct CDR3 sequences listed, approximately 46% were seen once. In germline, CDR1 is SGHTA, CDR2 FQGNSA. The CDR3 consists of 19 residues. The trim removed 6 bases at V and 3 bases at J, leaving 12 bases unmatched. The source was cultured PBMCs, collected from culture after CMV antigen stimulation. The chain has TRBV7-2 and TRBJ2-6, with 12 nucleotides matching TRBD1. The sequence came from a human donor in good health (CMV status not recorded). Some clones in this sample may be carry-over from other donors' samples. The CDR3 spells CASRYELGTGGYGANVLTF. For the CDR3, the DNA is TGTGCCAGCAGATACGAGCTTGGGACAGGGGGCTATGGGGCCAACGTCCTGACTTTC.